This TCR beta chain comes out of a study of early T cells in non-severe SARS-CoV-2 infection. Study background: Whole-blood bulk RNA, unsorted, was sequenced, and chains were unpaired. Findings and caveats of the study: VDJdb matching, biased toward anti-spike CD8 responses, missed private and CD4 specificities.

CDR3 length equals 16 residues. Trimming at V came to 0 bases and at J to 5 bases, leaving 2 bases not matched to a gene. Germline lookup yields CDR1 SGHRS and CDR2 YFSETQ. For this clonotype: Its specificity is not known.

Attachment of unique molecular identifiers to individual cDNA molecules was performed. TCRdb redid the calling of the 5' RACE reads with MiXCR, one entry per CDR3 protein. The table has tens of thousands of distinct CDR3 sequences, roughly 12% seen once. Sequenced sample: whole blood. The receptor was isolated from an adult who was a healthcare worker with PCR-confirmed SARS-CoV-2 infection or an uninfected control (not recorded which). This rearrangement joins TRBV5-1 to TRBJ2-2; TRBD2 matches 12 bases. In DNA form, the CDR3 reads TGCGCCAGCAGCTTGGAGACTAGCGGGAGAACCGGGGAGCTGTTTTTT. Protein sequence: CASSLETSGRTGELFF. Full variable domain (outside the CDR3, taken from reference TRBV5-1 and TRBJ2-2): KAGVTQTPRYLIKTRGQQVTLSCSPISGHRSVSWYQQTPGQGLQFLFEYFSETQRNKGNFPGRFSGRQFSNSRSEMNVSTLELGDSALYLCASSLETSGRTGELFFGEGSRLTVL.